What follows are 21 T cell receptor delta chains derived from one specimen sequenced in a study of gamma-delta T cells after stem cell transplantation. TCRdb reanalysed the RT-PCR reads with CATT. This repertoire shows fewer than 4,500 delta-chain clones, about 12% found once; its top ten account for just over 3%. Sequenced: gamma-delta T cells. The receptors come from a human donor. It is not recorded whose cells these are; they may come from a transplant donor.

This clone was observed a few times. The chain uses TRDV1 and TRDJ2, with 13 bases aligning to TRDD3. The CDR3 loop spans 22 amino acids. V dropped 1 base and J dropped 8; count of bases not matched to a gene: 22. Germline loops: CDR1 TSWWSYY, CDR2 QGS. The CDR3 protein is CALGERSYGLVLGDTRPAQLFF. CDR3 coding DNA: TGTGCTCTTGGGGAACGGTCCTATGGCCTCGTACTGGGGGATACGCGGCCCGCACAACTCTTCTTT.

CDR3 DNA sequence: TGTGCTCTTGGGGAACTCTGTCCTACGAGGGGGATACGCTGTCTGACAGCACAACTCTTCTTT. Translated, it gives CALGELCPTRGIRCLTAQLFF. The V call is TRDV1, the J call TRDJ2; 10 nucleotides align to TRDD3. Germline trimming cut 0 bases from V and 3 bases from J; bases unmatched to any gene: 16. The CDR3 is 21 amino acids. The germline gives CDR1 TSWWSYY, CDR2 QGS.

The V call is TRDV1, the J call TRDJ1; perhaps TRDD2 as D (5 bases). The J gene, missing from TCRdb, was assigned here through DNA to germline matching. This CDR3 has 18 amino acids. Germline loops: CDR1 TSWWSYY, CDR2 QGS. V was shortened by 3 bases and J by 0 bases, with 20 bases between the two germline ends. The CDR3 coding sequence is TGTGCTCTTGGGGACCATCCCTCTTCCCCTCAGTACACCGATAAACTCATCTTT. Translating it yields CALGDHPSSPQYTDKLIF.

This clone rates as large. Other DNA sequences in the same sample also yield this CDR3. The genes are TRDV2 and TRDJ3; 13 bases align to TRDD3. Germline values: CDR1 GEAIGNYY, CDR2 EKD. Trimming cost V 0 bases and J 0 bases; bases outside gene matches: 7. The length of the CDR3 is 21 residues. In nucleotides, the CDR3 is TGTGCCTGTGACACCGATACTGGGGGATACGCCAGCTCCTGGGACACCCGACAGATGTTTTTC. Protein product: CACDTDTGGYASSWDTRQMFF.

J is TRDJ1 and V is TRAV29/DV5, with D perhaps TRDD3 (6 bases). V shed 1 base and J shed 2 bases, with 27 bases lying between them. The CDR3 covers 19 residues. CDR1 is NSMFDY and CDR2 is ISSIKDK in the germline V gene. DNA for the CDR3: TGTGCAGCAAGCACTAGAAAATCTACACCTCGGGGGAATACCGATAAACTCATCTTT. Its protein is CAASTRKSTPRGNTDKLIF.

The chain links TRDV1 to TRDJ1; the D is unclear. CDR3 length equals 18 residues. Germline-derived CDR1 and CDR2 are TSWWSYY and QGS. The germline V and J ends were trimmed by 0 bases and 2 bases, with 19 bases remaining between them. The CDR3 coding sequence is TGTGCTCTTGGGGAACTAGGCCCCGTCTCCCCTCCTACCGATAAACTCATCTTT. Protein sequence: CALGELGPVSPPTDKLIF.

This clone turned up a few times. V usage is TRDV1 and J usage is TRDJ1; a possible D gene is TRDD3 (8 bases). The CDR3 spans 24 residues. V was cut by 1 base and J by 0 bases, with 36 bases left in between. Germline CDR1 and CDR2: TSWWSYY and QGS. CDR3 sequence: CALGEQSVPTPDPWGISYTDKLIF. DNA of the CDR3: TGTGCTCTTGGGGAACAATCCGTTCCTACCCCTGACCCTTGGGGGATTTCGTACACCGATAAACTCATCTTT.

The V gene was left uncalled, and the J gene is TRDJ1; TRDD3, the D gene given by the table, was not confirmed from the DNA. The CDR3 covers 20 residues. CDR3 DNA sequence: TGTGCCTACCCAAATCCTACGGGGGTACTGGGACGATACTACCGGCGTAAACTCATCTTT. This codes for CAYPNPTGVLGRYYRRKLIF.

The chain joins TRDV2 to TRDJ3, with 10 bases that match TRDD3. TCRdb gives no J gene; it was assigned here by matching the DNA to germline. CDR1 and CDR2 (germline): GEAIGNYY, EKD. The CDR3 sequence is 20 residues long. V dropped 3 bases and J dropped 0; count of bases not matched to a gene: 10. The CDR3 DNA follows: TGTGCCTGTGACGCCTCGGCGGTGGGGGATACCTCCTGGGACACCCGACAGATGTTTTTC. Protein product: CACDASAVGDTSWDTRQMFF.

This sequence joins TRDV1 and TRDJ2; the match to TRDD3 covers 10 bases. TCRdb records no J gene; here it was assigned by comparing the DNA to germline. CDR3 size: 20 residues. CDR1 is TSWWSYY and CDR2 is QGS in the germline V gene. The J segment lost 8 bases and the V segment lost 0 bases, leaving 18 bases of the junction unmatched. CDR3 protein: CALGELALPNLGDNTAQLFF. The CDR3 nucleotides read TGTGCTCTTGGGGAACTCGCCCTTCCCAACCTGGGGGATAATACTGCACAACTCTTCTTT.

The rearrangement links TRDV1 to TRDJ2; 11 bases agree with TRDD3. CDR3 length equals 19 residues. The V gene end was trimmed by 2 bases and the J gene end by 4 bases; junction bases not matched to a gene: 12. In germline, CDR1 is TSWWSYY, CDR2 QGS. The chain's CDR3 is CALGEAPLPGGYTTAQLFF. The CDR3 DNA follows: TGTGCTCTTGGGGAAGCTCCCCTCCCTGGGGGATACACGACAGCACAACTCTTCTTT.

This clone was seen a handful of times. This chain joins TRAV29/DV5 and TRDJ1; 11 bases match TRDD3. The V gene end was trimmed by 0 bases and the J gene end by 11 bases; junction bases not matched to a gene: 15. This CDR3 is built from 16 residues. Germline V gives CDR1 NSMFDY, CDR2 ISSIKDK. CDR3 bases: TGTGCAGCAAGCGGCAAGGAGATTACTGGGGGATATCGGCTCATCTTT. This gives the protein CAASGKEITGGYRLIF.

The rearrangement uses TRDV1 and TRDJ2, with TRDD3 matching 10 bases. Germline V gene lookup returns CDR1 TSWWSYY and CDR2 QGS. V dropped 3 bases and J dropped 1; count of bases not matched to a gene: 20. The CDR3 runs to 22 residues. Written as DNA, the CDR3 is TGTGCTCTTGGGGACATCCCCCGTACTGGGGGATCTTCCCTAATTTTGACAGCACAACTCTTCTTT. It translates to CALGDIPRTGGSSLILTAQLFF.

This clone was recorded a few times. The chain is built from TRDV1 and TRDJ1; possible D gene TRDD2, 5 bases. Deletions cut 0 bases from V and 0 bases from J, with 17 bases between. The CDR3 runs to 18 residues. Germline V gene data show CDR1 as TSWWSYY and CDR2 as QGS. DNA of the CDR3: TGTGCTCTTGGGGAACTCTACCTACGAGACACGGACACCGATAAACTCATCTTT. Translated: CALGELYLRDTDTDKLIF.

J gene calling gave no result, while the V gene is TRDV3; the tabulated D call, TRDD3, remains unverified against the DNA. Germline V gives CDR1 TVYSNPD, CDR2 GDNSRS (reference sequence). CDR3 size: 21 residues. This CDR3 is CAFMPRYLQLGDGPSTDKPIF. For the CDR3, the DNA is TGTGCCTTTATGCCTCGGTATCTACAACTGGGGGATGGCCCTTCCACCGATAAACCCATCTTT.

The CDR3 reads CAASASHPLPTFVLGDTRAPTDKLIF. The CDR3 DNA sequence: TGTGCAGCAAGCGCGTCCCATCCGCTTCCTACTTTTGTACTGGGGGATACGCGTGCCCCCACCGATAAACTCATCTTT. The chain is built from TRAV29/DV5 and TRDJ1; TRDD3 agrees at 13 bases. V shed 0 bases and J 1 base; nucleotides not matched to a gene: 33. CDR1 is NSMFDY, CDR2 ISSIKDK, per germline. The CDR3 extends over 26 amino acids.

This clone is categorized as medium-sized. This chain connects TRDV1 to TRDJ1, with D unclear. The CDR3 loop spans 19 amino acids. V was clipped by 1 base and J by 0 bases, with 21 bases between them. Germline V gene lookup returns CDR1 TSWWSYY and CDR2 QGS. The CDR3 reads CALGERRVQYRVDTDKLIF. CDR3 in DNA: TGTGCTCTTGGGGAACGTAGAGTCCAATACAGAGTGGACACCGATAAACTCATCTTT.

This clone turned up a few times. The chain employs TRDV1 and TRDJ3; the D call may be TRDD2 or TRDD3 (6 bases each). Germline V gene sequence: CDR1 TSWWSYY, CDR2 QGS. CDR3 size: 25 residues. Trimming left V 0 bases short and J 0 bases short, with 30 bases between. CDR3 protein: CALGELPSLESRIPLSSWDTRQMFF. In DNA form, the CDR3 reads TGTGCTCTTGGGGAACTGCCTTCCCTAGAATCACGGATACCCTTAAGCTCCTGGGACACCCGACAGATGTTTTTC.

The CDR3 bases are TGTGCTCTTGGGGAAGGGGGAATAGACGACTGGGGGATGCAGCACATCGATAAACTCATCTTT. It is translated as CALGEGGIDDWGMQHIDKLIF. The rearrangement uses TRDV1 and TRDJ1; 10 bases line up with TRDD3. The CDR3 loop spans 21 amino acids. V was pared by 2 bases and J by 4 bases, with 22 bases of the junction left unmatched. Germline values: CDR1 TSWWSYY, CDR2 QGS.

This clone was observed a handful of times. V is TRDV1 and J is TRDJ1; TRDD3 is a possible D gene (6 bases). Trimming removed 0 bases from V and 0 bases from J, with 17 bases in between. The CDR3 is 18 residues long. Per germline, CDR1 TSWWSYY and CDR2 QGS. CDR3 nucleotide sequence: TGTGCTCTTGGGGAACTAGGGGGGGGAGAGAGGTACACCGATAAACTCATCTTT. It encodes CALGELGGGERYTDKLIF.

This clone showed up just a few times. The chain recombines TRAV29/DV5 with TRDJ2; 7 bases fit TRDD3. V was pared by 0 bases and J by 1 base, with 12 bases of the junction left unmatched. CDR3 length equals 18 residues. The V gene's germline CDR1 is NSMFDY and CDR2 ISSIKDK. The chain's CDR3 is CAASEVRWGAYLTAQLFF. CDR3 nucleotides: TGTGCAGCAAGCGAAGTTCGCTGGGGGGCCTATTTGACAGCACAACTCTTCTTT. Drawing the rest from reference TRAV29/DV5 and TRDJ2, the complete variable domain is DQQVKQNSPSLSVQEGRISILNCDYTNSMFDYFLWYKKYPAEGPTFLISISSIKDKNEDGRFTVFLNKSAKHLSLHIVPSQPGDSAVYFCAASEVRWGAYLTAQLFFGKGTQLIVEP.